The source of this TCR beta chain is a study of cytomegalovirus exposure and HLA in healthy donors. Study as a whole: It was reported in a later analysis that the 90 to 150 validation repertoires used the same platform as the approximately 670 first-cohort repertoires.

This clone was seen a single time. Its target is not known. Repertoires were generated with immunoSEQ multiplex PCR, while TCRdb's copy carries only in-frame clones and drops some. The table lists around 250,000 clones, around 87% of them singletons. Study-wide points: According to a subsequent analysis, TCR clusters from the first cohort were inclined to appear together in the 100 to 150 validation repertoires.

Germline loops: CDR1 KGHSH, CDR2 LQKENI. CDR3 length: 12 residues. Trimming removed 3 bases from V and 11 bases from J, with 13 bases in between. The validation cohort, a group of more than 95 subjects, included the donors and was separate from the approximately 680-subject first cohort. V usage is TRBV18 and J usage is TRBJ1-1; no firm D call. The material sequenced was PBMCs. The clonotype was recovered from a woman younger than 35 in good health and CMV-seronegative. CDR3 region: CASSPLAGSAFF. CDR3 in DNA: TGTGCCAGCTCACCGCTGGCGGGGAGTGCTTTCTTT.